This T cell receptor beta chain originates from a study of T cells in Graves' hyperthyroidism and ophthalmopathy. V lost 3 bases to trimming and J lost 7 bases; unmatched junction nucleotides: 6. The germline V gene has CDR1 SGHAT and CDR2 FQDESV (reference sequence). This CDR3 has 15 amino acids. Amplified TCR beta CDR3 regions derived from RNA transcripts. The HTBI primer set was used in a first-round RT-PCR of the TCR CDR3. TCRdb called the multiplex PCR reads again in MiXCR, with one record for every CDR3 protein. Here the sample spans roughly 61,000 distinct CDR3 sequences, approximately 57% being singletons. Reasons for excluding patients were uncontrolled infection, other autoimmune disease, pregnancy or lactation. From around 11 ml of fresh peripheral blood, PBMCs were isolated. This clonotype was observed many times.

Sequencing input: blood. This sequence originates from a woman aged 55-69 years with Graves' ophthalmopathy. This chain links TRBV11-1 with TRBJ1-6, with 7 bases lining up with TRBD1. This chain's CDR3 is CASSFQTGDNSPLHF. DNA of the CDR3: TGTGCCAGCAGCTTCCAAACAGGGGACAATTCACCCCTCCACTTT.